This T cell receptor beta chain is drawn from a study of T cell changes during pregnancy in multiple sclerosis. Trimming stripped 1 base from V and 7 bases from J, with 8 bases between. The germline V gene has CDR1 SGHNT and CDR2 YYREEE (reference sequence). This CDR3 region has 13 residues. Assay: immunoSEQ multiplex PCR; the TCRdb copy retains only in-frame clones and omits some. The table records under 80,000 clones, 90% to 95% of them present only once. This sample comprised peripheral blood, obtained in the second trimester of pregnancy. This TCR came from a female donor with multiple sclerosis, enrolled in a pregnancy study. The chain links TRBV5-4 to TRBJ2-2; the D gene is possibly TRBD1 (6 bases). The CDR3 region is CASSLTGYGELFF. CDR3 DNA sequence: TGTGCCAGCAGCTTGACAGGGTACGGGGAGCTGTTTTTT.